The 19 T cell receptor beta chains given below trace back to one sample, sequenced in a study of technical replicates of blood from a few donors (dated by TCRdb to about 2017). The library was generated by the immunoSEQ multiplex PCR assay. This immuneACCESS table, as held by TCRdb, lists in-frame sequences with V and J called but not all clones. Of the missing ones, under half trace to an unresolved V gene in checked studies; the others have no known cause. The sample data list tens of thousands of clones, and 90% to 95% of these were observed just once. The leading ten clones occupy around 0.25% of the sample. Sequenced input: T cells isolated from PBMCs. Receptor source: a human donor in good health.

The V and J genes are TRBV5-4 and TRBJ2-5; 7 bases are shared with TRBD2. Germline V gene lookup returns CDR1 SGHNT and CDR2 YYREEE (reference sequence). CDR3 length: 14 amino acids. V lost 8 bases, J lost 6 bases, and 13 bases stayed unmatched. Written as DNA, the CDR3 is TGTGCCAGTACTAGCGACCAGATCGTACAGACCCAGTACTTC. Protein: CASTSDQIVQTQYF.

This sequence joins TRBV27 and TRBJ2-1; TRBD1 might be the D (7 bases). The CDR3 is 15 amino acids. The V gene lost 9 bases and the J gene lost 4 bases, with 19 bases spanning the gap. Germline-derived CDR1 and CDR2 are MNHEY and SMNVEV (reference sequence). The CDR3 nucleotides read TGTGCCAGTAAACGCGGGACAGTGTATTACAATGAGCAGTTCTTC. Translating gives CASKRGTVYYNEQFF.

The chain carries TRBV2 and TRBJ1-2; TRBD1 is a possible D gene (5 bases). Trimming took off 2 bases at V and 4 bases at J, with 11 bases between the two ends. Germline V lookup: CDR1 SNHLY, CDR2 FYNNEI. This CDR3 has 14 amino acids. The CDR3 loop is CASSERRVFYGYTF. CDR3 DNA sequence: TGTGCCAGCAGTGAACGCAGGGTATTCTATGGCTACACCTTC.

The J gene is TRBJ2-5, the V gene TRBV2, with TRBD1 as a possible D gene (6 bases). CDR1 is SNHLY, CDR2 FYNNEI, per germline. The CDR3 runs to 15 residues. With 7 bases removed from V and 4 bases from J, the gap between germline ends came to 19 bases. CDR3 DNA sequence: TGTGCCAGCAACCAACAGGGAGCCCCAGGAGAGACCCAGTACTTC. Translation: CASNQQGAPGETQYF.

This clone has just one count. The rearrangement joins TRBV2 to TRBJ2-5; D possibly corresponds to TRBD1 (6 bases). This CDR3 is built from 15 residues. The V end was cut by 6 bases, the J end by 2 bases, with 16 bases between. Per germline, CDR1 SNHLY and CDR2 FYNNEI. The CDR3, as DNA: TGTGCCAGCAGGTCTGGGGGCCAACCACAAGAGACCCAGTACTTC. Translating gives CASRSGGQPQETQYF.

CDR3 nucleotides: TGTGCCAGCAGACAGGGCACGGAAGCTTTCTTT. Its translation: CASRQGTEAFF. The rearrangement joins TRBV19 to TRBJ1-1; TRBD1 agrees at 7 bases. CDR1 LNHDA and CDR2 SQIVND come from the germline V gene (reference sequence). This CDR3 contains 11 residues. J gave up 8 bases and V 9 bases, and 6 bases lay outside the gene matches.

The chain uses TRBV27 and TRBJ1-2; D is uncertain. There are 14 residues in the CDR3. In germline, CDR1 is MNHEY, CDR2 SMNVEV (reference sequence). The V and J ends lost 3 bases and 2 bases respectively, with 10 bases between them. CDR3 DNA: TGTGCCAGCAGTTTGAGGGTTCCCAACTATGGCTACACCTTC. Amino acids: CASSLRVPNYGYTF.

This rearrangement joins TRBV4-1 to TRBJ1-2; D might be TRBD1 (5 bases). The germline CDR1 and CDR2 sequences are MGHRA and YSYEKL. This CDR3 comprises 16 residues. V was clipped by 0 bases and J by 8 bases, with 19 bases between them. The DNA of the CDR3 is TGCGCCAGCAGCCAAGATCCGGGGACTTACGCTTCGGGCTACACCTTC. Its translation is CASSQDPGTYASGYTF.

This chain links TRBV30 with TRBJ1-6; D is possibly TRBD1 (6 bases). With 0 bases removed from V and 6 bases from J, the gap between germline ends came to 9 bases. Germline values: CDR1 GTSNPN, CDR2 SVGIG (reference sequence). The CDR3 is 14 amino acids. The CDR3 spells CAWSVGQFNSPLHF. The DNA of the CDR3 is TGTGCCTGGAGTGTCGGACAGTTTAATTCACCCCTCCACTTT.

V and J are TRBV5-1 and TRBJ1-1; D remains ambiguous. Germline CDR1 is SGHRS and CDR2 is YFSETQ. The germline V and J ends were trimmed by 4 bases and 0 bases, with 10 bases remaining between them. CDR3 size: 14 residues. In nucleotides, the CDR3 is TGCGCCAGCAGCCGAAACACTATGAACACTGAAGCTTTCTTT. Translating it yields CASSRNTMNTEAFF.

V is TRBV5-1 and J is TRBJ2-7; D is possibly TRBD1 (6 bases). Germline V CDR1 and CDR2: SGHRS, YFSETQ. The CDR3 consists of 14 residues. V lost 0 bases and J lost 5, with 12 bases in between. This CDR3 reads CASSLGQAPDEQYF. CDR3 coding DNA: TGCGCCAGCAGCTTGGGACAGGCTCCCGACGAGCAGTACTTC.

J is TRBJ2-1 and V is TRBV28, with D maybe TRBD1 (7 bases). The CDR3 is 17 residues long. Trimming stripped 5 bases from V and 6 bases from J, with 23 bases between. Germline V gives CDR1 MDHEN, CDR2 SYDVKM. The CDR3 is CASSTFAGGRGVNEQFF. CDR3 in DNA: TGTGCCAGCAGTACTTTCGCAGGGGGGCGAGGAGTCAATGAGCAGTTCTTC.

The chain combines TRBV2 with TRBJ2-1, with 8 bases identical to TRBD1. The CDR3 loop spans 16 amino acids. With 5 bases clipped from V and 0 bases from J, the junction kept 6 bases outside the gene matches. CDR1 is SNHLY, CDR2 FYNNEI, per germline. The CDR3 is CASSIRTGRSYNEQFF. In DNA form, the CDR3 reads TGTGCCAGCAGTATCCGGACAGGGCGCTCCTACAATGAGCAGTTCTTC.

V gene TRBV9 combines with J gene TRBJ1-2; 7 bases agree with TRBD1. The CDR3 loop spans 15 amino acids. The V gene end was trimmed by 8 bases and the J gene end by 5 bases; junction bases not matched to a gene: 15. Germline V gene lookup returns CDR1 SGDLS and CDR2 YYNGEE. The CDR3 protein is CASSRQGSPLYGYTF. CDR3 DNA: TGTGCCAGTTCACGACAGGGATCCCCCCTATATGGCTACACCTTC.

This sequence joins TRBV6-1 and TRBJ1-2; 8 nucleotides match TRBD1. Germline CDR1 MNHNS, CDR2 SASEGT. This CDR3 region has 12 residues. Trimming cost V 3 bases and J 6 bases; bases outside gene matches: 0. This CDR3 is CASSDRGHGYTF. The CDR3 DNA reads TGTGCCAGCAGTGACAGGGGGCATGGCTACACCTTC.

In DNA, the CDR3 is TGTGCCAGCCGATCACCGGGACAGGGATATGAAAAACTGTTTTTT. The encoded protein is CASRSPGQGYEKLFF. The gene calls are TRBV4-2 and TRBJ1-4; 9 bases align to TRBD1. V trimming: 8 bases; J trimming: 6 bases; junction bases outside the gene matches: 10. Germline loops: CDR1 LGHNA, CDR2 YNFKEQ. The CDR3 spans 15 residues.

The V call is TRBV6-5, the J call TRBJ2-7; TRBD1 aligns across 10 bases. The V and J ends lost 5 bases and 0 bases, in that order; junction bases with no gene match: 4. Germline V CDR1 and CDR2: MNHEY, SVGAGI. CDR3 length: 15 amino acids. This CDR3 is CASSLRTGGSYEQYF. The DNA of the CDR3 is TGTGCCAGCAGTCTCAGGACAGGGGGCTCCTACGAGCAGTACTTC.

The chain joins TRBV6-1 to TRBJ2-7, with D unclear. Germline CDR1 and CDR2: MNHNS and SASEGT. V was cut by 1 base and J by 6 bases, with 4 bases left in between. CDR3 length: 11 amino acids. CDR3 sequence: CASSEVLEQYF. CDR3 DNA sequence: TGTGCCAGCAGTGAAGTACTCGAGCAGTACTTC.

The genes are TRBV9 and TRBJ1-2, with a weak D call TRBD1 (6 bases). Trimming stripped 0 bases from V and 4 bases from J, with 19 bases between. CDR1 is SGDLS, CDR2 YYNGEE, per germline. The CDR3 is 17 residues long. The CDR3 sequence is CASSVGDGDTGTYGYTF. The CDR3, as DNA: TGTGCCAGCAGCGTAGGTGATGGGGACACCGGAACCTATGGCTACACCTTC. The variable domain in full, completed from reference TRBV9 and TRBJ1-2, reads DSGVTQTPKHLITATGQRVTLRCSPRSGDLSVYWYQQSLDQGLQFLIQYYNGEERAKGNILERFSAQQFPDLHSELNLSSLELGDSALYFCASSVGDGDTGTYGYTFGSGTRLTVV.